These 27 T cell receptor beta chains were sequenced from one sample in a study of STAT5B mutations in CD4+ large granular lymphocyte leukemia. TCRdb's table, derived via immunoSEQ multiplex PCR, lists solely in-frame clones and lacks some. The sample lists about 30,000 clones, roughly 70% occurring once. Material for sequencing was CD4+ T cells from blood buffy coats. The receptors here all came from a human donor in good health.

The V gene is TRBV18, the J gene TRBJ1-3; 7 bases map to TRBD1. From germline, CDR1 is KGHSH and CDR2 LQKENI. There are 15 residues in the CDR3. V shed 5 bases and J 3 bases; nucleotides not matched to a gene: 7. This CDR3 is CASSSRGLGGNTIYF. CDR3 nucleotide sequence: TGTGCCAGCTCATCGAGGGGGCTAGGTGGAAACACCATATATTTT. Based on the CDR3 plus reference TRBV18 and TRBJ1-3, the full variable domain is NAGVMQNPRHLVRRRGQEARLRCSPMKGHSHVYWYRQLPEEGLKFMVYLQKENIIDESGMPKERFSAEFPKEGPSILRIQQVVRGDSAAYFCASSSRGLGGNTIYFGEGSWLTVV.

CDR3 region: CASSQDEMNTEAFF. The CDR3 region has the DNA TGCGCCAGCAGCCAAGACGAAATGAACACTGAAGCTTTCTTT. This sequence joins TRBV4-1 and TRBJ1-1; D is undetermined. Germline assignment: CDR1 MGHRA and CDR2 YSYEKL. Between the trimmed V and J ends, which lost 0 bases and 0 bases, there was a span of 5 bases. The CDR3 covers 14 residues.

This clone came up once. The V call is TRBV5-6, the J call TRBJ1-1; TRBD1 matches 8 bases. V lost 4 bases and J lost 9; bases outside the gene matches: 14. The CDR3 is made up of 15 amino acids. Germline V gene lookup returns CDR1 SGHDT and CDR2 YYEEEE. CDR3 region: CASSLTGQASLKAFF. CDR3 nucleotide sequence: TGTGCCAGCAGCCTAACGGGACAGGCGTCTTTGAAAGCTTTCTTT.

In DNA, the CDR3 is TGCGCCAGCAGTGATCGTGGTAGCGGGGGGTCCGGGGAGCTGTTTTTT. Amino acid sequence: CASSDRGSGGSGELFF. This chain links TRBV10-1 with TRBJ2-2; 10 bases fit TRBD2. The germline CDR1 and CDR2 sequences are WNHNN and SYGVQD (reference sequence). V shed 3 bases, J shed 6 bases, and the junction held 7 bases outside the gene matches. The CDR3 has 16 residues.

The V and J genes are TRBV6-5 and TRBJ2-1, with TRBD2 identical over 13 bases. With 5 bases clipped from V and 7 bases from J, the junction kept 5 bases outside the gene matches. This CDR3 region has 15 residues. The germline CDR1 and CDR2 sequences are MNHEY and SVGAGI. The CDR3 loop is CASSVLAGGQNEQFF. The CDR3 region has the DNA TGTGCCAGCAGTGTACTAGCGGGGGGGCAGAATGAGCAGTTCTTC.

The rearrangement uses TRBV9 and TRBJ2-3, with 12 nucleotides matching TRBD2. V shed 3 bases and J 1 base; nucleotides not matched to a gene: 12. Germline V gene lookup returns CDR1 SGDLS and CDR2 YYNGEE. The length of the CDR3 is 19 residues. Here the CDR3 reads CASSASPTSGGERTDTQYF. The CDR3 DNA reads TGTGCCAGCAGCGCCTCCCCGACTAGCGGGGGAGAGCGCACAGATACGCAGTATTTT.

The CDR3 DNA reads as TGTGCCAGCAGCTTAGTCTCCGGGGAGCTGTTTTTT. It translates to CASSLVSGELFF. The genes are TRBV7-9 and TRBJ2-2; the D is unclear. The V and J ends lost 1 base and 6 bases respectively, with 3 bases between them. In germline, CDR1 is SEHNR, CDR2 FQNEAQ (reference sequence). This CDR3 has 12 amino acids.

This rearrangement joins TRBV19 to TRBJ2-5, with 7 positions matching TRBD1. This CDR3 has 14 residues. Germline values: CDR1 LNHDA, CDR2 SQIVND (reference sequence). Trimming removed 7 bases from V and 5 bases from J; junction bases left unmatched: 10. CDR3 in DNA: TGTGCCAGTATGAGGGGGCGCGGGTGGGAGACCCAGTACTTC. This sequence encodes CASMRGRGWETQYF.

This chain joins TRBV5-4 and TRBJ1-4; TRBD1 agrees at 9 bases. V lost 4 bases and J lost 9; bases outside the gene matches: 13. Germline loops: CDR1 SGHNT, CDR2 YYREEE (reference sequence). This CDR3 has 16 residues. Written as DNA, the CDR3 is TGTGCCAGCAGCCCTTCGATCGGGACAGGGAGGAAAAAACTGTTTTTT. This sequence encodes CASSPSIGTGRKKLFF.

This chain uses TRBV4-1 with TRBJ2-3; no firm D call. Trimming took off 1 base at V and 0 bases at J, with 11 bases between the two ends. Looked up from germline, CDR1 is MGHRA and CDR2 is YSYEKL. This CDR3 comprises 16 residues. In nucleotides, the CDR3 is TGCGCCAGCAGCCAAGGGGGTCCCCCTAGCACAGATACGCAGTATTTT. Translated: CASSQGGPPSTDTQYF.

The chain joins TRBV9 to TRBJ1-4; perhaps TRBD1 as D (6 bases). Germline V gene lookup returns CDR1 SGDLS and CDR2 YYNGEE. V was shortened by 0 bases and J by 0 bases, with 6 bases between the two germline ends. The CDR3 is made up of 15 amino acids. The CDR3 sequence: CASSVGGPTNEKLFF. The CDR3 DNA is TGTGCCAGCAGCGTAGGGGGGCCAACTAATGAAAAACTGTTTTTT.

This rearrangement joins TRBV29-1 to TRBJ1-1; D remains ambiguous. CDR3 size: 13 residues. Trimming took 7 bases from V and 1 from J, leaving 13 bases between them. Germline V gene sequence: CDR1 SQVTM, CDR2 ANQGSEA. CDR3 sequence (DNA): TGCAGCGGCGAGAAGTGGGAGAACACTGAAGCTTTCTTT. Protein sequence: CSGEKWENTEAFF. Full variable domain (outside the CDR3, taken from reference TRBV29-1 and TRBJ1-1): SAVISQKPSRDICQRGTSLTIQCQVDSQVTMMFWYRQQPGQSLTLIATANQGSEATYESGFVIDKFPISRPNLTFSTLTVSNMSPEDSSIYLCSGEKWENTEAFFGQGTRLTVV.

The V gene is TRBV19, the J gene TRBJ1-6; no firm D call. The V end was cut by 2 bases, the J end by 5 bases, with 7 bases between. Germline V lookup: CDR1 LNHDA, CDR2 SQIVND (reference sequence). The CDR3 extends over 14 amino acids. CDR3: CASSIRGDNSPLHF. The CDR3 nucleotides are TGTGCCAGTAGTATACGGGGAGATAATTCACCCCTCCACTTT.

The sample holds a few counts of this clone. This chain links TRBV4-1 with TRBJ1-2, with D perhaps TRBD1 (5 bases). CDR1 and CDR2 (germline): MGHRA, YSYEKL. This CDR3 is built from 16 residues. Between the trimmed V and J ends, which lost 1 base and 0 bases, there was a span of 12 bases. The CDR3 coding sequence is TGCGCCAGCAGCCAAGCCTCCACAGGAGCTAACTATGGCTACACCTTC. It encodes CASSQASTGANYGYTF.

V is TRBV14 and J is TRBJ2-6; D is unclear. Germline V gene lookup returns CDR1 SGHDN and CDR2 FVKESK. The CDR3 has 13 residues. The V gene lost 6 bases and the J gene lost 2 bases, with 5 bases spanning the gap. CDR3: CASRRTGANVLTF. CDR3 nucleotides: TGTGCCAGCAGGAGAACTGGGGCCAACGTCCTGACTTTC.

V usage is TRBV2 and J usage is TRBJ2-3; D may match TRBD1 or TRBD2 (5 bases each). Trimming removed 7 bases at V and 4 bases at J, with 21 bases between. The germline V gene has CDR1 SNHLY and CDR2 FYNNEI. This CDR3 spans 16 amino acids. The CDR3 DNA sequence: TGTGCCAGCAAGCTGGGGGTGTTGGTTGTAGCAGATACGCAGTATTTT. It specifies CASKLGVLVVADTQYF.

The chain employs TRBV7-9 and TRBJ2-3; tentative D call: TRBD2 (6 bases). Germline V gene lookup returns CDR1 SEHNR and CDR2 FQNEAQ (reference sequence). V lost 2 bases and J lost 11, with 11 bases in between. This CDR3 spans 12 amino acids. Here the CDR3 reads CASSLRWGEQYF. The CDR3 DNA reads TGTGCCAGCAGCTTAAGATGGGGGGAGCAGTATTTT.

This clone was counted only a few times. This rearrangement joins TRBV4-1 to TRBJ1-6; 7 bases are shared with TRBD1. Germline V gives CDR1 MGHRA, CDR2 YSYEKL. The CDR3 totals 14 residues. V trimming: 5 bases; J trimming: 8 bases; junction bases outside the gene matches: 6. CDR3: CASSYGTEYSPLHF. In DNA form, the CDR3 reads TGCGCCAGCAGCTACGGGACAGAATATTCACCCCTCCACTTT.

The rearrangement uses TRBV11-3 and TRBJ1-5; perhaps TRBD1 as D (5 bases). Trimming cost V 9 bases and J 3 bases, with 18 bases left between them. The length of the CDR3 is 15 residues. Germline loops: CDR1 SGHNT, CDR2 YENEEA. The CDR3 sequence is CARTGPGGSNQPQHF. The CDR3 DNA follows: TGTGCCAGGACCGGCCCGGGGGGGTCCAATCAGCCCCAGCATTTT.

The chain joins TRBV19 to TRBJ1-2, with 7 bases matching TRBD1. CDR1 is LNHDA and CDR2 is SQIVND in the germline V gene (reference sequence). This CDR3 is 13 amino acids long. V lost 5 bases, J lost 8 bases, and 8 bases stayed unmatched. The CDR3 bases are TGTGCCAGTAGTGATAAGGGGGCTTGGGGCTACACCTTC. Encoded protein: CASSDKGAWGYTF.

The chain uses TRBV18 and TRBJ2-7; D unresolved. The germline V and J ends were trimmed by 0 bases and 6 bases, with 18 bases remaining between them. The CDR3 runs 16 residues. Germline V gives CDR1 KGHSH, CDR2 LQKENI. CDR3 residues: CASSPPEGLRWREQYF. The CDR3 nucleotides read TGTGCCAGCTCACCACCTGAAGGGCTCAGATGGCGCGAGCAGTACTTC.

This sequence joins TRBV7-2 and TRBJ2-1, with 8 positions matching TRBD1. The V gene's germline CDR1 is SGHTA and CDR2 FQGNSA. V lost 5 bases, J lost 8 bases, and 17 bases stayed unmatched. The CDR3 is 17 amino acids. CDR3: CASSPRSKDRVLDEQFF. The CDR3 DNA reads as TGTGCCAGCAGCCCCCGATCAAAGGACAGGGTTCTAGATGAGCAGTTCTTC.

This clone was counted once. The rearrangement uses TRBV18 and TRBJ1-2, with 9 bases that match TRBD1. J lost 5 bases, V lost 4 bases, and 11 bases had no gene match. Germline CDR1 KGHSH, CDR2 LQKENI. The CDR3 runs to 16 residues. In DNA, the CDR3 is TGTGCCAGCTCACTGGGGACAGGGATTCGAAGTTATGGCTACACCTTC. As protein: CASSLGTGIRSYGYTF. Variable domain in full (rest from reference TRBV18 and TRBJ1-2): NAGVMQNPRHLVRRRGQEARLRCSPMKGHSHVYWYRQLPEEGLKFMVYLQKENIIDESGMPKERFSAEFPKEGPSILRIQQVVRGDSAAYFCASSLGTGIRSYGYTFGSGTRLTVV.

DNA for the CDR3: TGTGCCAGTAGTATAGGGGGAGGGGGCGCAGATACGCAGTATTTT. This translates into CASSIGGGGADTQYF. The chain is built from TRBV19 and TRBJ2-3; D is perhaps TRBD1 or TRBD2 (7 bases each). The CDR3 totals 15 residues. Per germline, CDR1 LNHDA and CDR2 SQIVND (reference sequence). Trimming took off 1 base at V and 4 bases at J, with 12 bases between the two ends.

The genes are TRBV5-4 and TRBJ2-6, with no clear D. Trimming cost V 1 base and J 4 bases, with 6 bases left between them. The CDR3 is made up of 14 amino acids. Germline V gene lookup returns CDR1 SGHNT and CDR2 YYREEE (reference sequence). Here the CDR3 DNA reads TGTGCCAGCAGCTTGAGGGTCGGGGCCAACGTCCTGACTTTC. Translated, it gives CASSLRVGANVLTF. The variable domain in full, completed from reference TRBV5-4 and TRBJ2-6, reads ETGVTQSPTHLIKTRGQQVTLRCSSQSGHNTVSWYQQALGQGPQFIFQYYREEENGRGNFPPRFSGLQFPNYSSELNVNALELDDSALYLCASSLRVGANVLTFGAGSRLTVL.

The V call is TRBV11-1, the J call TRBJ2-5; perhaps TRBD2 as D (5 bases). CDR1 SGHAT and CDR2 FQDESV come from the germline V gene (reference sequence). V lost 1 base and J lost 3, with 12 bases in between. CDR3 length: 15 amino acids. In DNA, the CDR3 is TGTGCCAGCAGCTTAGGGCTCGGACTGAAAGAGACCCAGTACTTC. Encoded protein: CASSLGLGLKETQYF.

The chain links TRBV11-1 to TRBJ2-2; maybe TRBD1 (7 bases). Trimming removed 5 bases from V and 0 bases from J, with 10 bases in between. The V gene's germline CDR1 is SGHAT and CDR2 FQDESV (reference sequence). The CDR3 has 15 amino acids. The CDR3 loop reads CASSAGQSNTGELFF. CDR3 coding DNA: TGTGCCAGCAGCGCGGGACAGTCGAACACCGGGGAGCTGTTTTTT.